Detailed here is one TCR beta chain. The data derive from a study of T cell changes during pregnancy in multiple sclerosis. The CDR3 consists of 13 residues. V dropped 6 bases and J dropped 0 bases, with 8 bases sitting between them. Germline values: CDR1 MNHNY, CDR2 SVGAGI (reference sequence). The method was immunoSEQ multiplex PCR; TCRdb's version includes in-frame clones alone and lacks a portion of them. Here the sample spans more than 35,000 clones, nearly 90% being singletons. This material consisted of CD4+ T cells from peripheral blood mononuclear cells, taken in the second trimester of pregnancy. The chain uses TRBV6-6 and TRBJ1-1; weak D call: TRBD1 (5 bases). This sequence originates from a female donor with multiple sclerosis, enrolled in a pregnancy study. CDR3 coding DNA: TGTGCCAGCAGCACAGGAATGAACACTGAAGCTTTCTTT. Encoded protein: CASSTGMNTEAFF.